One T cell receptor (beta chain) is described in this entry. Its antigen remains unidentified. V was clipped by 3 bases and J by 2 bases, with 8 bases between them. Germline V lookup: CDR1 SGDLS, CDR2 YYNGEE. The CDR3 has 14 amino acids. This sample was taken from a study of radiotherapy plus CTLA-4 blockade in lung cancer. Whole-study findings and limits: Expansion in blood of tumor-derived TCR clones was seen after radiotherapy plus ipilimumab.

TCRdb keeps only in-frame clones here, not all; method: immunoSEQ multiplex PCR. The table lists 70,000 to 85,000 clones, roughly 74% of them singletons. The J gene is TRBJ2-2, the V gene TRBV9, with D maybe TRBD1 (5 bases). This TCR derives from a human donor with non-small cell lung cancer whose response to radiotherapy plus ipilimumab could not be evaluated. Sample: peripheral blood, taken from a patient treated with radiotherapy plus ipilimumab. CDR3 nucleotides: TGTGCCAGCAGCGGGACACTCAACACCGGGGAGCTGTTTTTT. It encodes CASSGTLNTGELFF.